This T cell receptor (beta chain) stems from a study of blood T cell repertoires in COVID-19. Study summary: Both acute and convalescent COVID-19 samples were obtained from the United States, Italy and Spain. The cDNA or gDNA used as material had been derived from T cells, B-cell-depleted T cells, or PBMCs.

In the authors' methods: Amplification of reference gene primers was used by the study to estimate nucleated cell counts. The data were produced by immunoSEQ multiplex PCR, yet TCRdb's version contains in-frame clones alone and is incomplete. V and J calls and clone size follow that table, whereas D and trimming were derived from the DNA. The table includes about 110,000 clones, around nine tenths detected once. Material for sequencing was peripheral blood. This TCR was recovered from a man aged 40-50 years with acute or convalescent COVID-19.

Written as DNA, the CDR3 is TGTGCCAGCAGCTTGGGGGCATCGGGACTAGCTGGCCAAGAGACCCAGTACTTC. Its protein is CASSLGASGLAGQETQYF. The genes are TRBV5-5 and TRBJ2-5; TRBD2 agrees at 9 bases. The germline V gene encodes CDR1 SGHKS and CDR2 YYEKEE (reference sequence). The CDR3 contains 18 residues. V shed 0 bases, J shed 1 base, and the junction held 10 bases outside the gene matches. Filled out from reference TRBV5-5 and TRBJ2-5, the complete variable domain reads DAGVTQSPTHLIKTRGQQVTLRCSPISGHKSVSWYQQVLGQGPQFIFQYYEKEERGRGNFPDRFSARQFPNYSSELNVNALLLGDSALYLCASSLGASGLAGQETQYFGPGTRLLVL.